Listed here are 27 T cell receptor beta chains from one sample, sequenced in a study of blood T cell repertoires in COVID-19. Sequencing used immunoSEQ multiplex PCR; TCRdb keeps in-frame clones, though not all of them. The data contain some 64,000 clones, approximately 79% of them singletons. The sequenced sample consisted of peripheral blood. These TCRs come from an elderly woman with active or convalescent COVID-19.

This clone was observed a single time. The V gene is TRBV6-4, the J gene TRBJ2-1, with 11 nucleotides matching TRBD2. J was trimmed by 4 bases and V by 4 bases; bases with no gene match: 9. This CDR3 has 17 residues. CDR1 is MRHNA and CDR2 is SNTAGT in the germline V gene. The CDR3 protein is CASSVRASGGMYNEQFF. The CDR3 region has the DNA TGTGCCAGCAGTGTTCGGGCTAGCGGGGGGATGTACAATGAGCAGTTCTTC.

The V and J genes are TRBV7-2 and TRBJ2-1, with D possibly TRBD2 on 7 matching bases. The germline V gene encodes CDR1 SGHTA and CDR2 FQGNSA. The CDR3 has 11 amino acids. Trimming left V 5 bases short and J 16 bases short, with 15 bases between. For the CDR3, the DNA is TGTGCCAGCAGCCCCCGTGGGGGGGCCTTCTTC. Amino acid sequence: CASSPRGGAFF.

The chain links TRBV7-9 to TRBJ1-6; perhaps TRBD1 as D (6 bases). Trimming removed 5 bases from V and 10 bases from J, with 15 bases in between. This CDR3 comprises 14 residues. Germline CDR1 reads SEHNR; CDR2 reads FQNEAQ (reference sequence). The CDR3 is CASSPKGGNSPLHF. CDR3 nucleotides: TGTGCCAGCAGCCCCAAGGGGGGGAACTCACCCCTCCACTTT.

This clone appeared once. The chain uses TRBV6-1 and TRBJ1-4; D may be TRBD1 (6 bases). This CDR3 spans 16 amino acids. Trimming took off 2 bases at V and 0 bases at J, with 10 bases between the two ends. Germline loops: CDR1 MNHNS, CDR2 SASEGT. CDR3 nucleotide sequence: TGTGCCAGCAGTGAATGGGAGGGGGCAACTAATGAAAAACTGTTTTTT. Its protein product is CASSEWEGATNEKLFF.

The CDR3 loop is CASRTSSQPQHF. Written as DNA, the CDR3 is TGTGCCAGCAGGACAAGTTCTCAGCCCCAGCATTTT. The rearrangement uses TRBV12-3 or TRBV12-4 and TRBJ1-5; D is unclear. This CDR3 spans 12 amino acids. Trimming pared 6 bases from V and 6 bases from J, leaving 9 bases between.

Written as DNA, the CDR3 is TGTGCCAGCAGCGCAGCGGGGTATTACTCCTACAATGAGCAGTTCTTC. Its protein is CASSAAGYYSYNEQFF. The chain recombines TRBV9 with TRBJ2-1, with 7 bases matching TRBD2. CDR1 is SGDLS and CDR2 is YYNGEE in the germline V gene. V lost 3 bases, J lost 0 bases, and 6 bases stayed unmatched. There are 16 residues in the CDR3.

J is TRBJ1-5 and V is TRBV5-5, with 7 bases matching TRBD1. V gave up 4 bases and J gave up 4 bases; unmatched junction bases: 2. Per germline, CDR1 SGHKS and CDR2 YYEKEE (reference sequence). CDR3 length: 13 residues. The CDR3 protein is CASSLGQNQPQHF. CDR3 nucleotides: TGTGCCAGCAGCCTGGGACAGAATCAGCCCCAGCATTTT.

J is TRBJ1-1 and V is TRBV15; a weak D match, TRBD1 (5 bases). Germline CDR1 and CDR2: LNHNV and YYDKDF (reference sequence). Trimming stripped 1 base from V and 1 base from J, with 10 bases between. This CDR3 is built from 15 residues. Here the CDR3 reads CATSRVKGRNTEAFF. The CDR3 DNA follows: TGTGCCACCAGCAGAGTAAAGGGGCGGAACACTGAAGCTTTCTTT.

The V and J genes are TRBV19 and TRBJ2-3; D possibly corresponds to TRBD1 (6 bases). CDR1 and CDR2 (germline): LNHDA, SQIVND (reference sequence). The CDR3 runs to 13 residues. The V gene lost 7 bases and the J gene lost 6 bases, with 14 bases spanning the gap. In nucleotides, the CDR3 is TGTGCCAGTACTGTGGACAGTTCGGATACGCAGTATTTT. Protein product: CASTVDSSDTQYF.

This sequence joins TRBV7-3 and TRBJ2-3, with TRBD2 matching 8 bases. This CDR3 region has 16 residues. Germline values: CDR1 SGHTA, CDR2 FQGTGA. The trim removed 0 bases at V and 5 bases at J, leaving 7 bases unmatched. The CDR3 DNA follows: TGTGCCAGCAGCTTAACGACGGGACTAGGGGGAGATACGCAGTATTTT. It translates to CASSLTTGLGGDTQYF. The variable domain in full, with the rest retrieved from reference TRBV7-3 and TRBJ2-3, is GAGVSQTPSNKVTEKGKYVELRCDPISGHTALYWYRQSLGQGPEFLIYFQGTGAADDSGLPNDRFFAVRPEGSVSTLKIQRTERGDSAVYLCASSLTTGLGGDTQYFGPGTRLTVL.

V is TRBV7-9 and J is TRBJ1-5; no reliable D call. CDR1 SEHNR and CDR2 FQNEAQ come from the germline V gene (reference sequence). Trimming cost V 5 bases and J 7 bases, with 18 bases left between them. The CDR3 has 15 residues. CDR3 region: CASSPSGEVGQPQHF. CDR3 DNA: TGTGCCAGCAGCCCGTCCGGGGAGGTAGGACAGCCCCAGCATTTT.

The chain carries TRBV2 and TRBJ2-1; tentative D call: TRBD1 (5 bases). Trimming left V 9 bases short and J 3 bases short, with 12 bases between. The CDR3 length is 13 residues. The V gene's germline CDR1 is SNHLY and CDR2 FYNNEI. The CDR3 sequence is CASTWGLYNEQFF. CDR3 bases: TGTGCCAGTACATGGGGCCTCTACAATGAGCAGTTCTTC.

The chain combines TRBV15 with TRBJ1-2, with a weak D call TRBD1 (6 bases). CDR3 length: 14 amino acids. V was shortened by 0 bases and J by 6 bases, with 11 bases between the two germline ends. Germline V gene lookup returns CDR1 LNHNV and CDR2 YYDKDF (reference sequence). This CDR3 reads CATSRDLQGDGYTF. The DNA for the CDR3 is TGTGCCACCAGCAGAGATCTACAGGGTGATGGCTACACCTTC.

This clone appeared a few times. The same CDR3 can be traced to other DNA sequences in this sample. The chain links TRBV10-1 to TRBJ1-6, with a tentative D call TRBD1 (6 bases). The V and J ends lost 0 bases and 7 bases respectively, with 10 bases between them. Germline CDR1 reads WNHNN; CDR2 reads SYGVQD (reference sequence). The CDR3 covers 15 residues. In DNA form, the CDR3 reads TGCGCCAGCAGTGAGTCCAGGACAGAGAATTCACCCCTCCACTTT. Translation gives CASSESRTENSPLHF.

The V and J genes are TRBV6-5 and TRBJ2-7; 9 nucleotides match TRBD2. The CDR3 totals 12 residues. J gave up 8 bases and V 6 bases, and 5 bases lay outside the gene matches. Germline loops: CDR1 MNHEY, CDR2 SVGAGI. The CDR3 DNA sequence: TGTGCCAGCAGCATACTAGCGGGCAAGCAGTACTTC. Translation gives CASSILAGKQYF.

This chain uses TRBV6-5 with TRBJ2-7; a possible D gene is TRBD1 (5 bases). The CDR3 spans 15 residues. Germline assignment: CDR1 MNHEY and CDR2 SVGAGI. Deletions cut 2 bases from V and 2 bases from J, with 13 bases between. The CDR3 sequence is CASSYQFQGPYEQYF. For the CDR3, the DNA is TGTGCCAGCAGTTACCAATTTCAGGGTCCCTACGAGCAGTACTTC.

V gene TRBV5-1 combines with J gene TRBJ1-2; TRBD1 is a possible D gene (6 bases). CDR1 is SGHRS and CDR2 is YFSETQ in the germline V gene. V was trimmed by 4 bases and J by 6 bases, leaving 16 bases between them. The CDR3 contains 14 residues. The CDR3 region is CASSTLTGDDGYTF. The DNA for the CDR3 is TGCGCCAGCAGCACTCTGACAGGAGACGATGGCTACACCTTC. The whole variable domain, remainder taken from reference TRBV5-1 and TRBJ1-2, is KAGVTQTPRYLIKTRGQQVTLSCSPISGHRSVSWYQQTPGQGLQFLFEYFSETQRNKGNFPGRFSGRQFSNSRSEMNVSTLELGDSALYLCASSTLTGDDGYTFGSGTRLTVV.

The chain couples TRBV5-1 to TRBJ1-1, with D perhaps TRBD1 (6 bases). Per the germline V gene, CDR1 is SGHRS and CDR2 is YFSETQ. Trimming cost V 1 base and J 10 bases, with 14 bases left between them. This CDR3 spans 13 amino acids. CDR3 in amino acids: CASSLSGDFAAFF. DNA for the CDR3: TGCGCCAGCAGCTTGTCAGGGGATTTTGCAGCTTTCTTT.

In DNA, the CDR3 is TGTGCCATCAGTGAGTCCGGACAGGGGGGAGAGACCCAGTACTTC. This translates into CAISESGQGGETQYF. The gene calls are TRBV10-3 and TRBJ2-5; TRBD1 matches at 10 bases. Germline assignment: CDR1 ENHRY and CDR2 SYGVKD. This CDR3 spans 15 amino acids. J lost 4 bases, V lost 0 bases, and 2 bases had no gene match.

This sequence joins TRBV6-1 and TRBJ1-4; 11 positions agree with TRBD1. This CDR3 comprises 15 residues. With V trimmed by 3 bases and J by 8 bases, 5 bases remained unmatched. The germline V gene encodes CDR1 MNHNS and CDR2 SASEGT. This chain's CDR3 is CASSDRTGGDEKLFF. For the CDR3, the DNA is TGTGCCAGCAGTGATAGGACAGGGGGCGACGAAAAACTGTTTTTT.

This clone was picked up one time. This chain links TRBV9 with TRBJ1-2; TRBD1 might be the D (6 bases). V lost 3 bases to trimming and J lost 4 bases, with 13 bases between them. This CDR3 contains 14 residues. Germline V gene sequence: CDR1 SGDLS, CDR2 YYNGEE. CDR3 sequence (DNA): TGTGCCAGCAGCGGAGGGGGGGGATCCTATGGCTACACCTTC. Protein product: CASSGGGGSYGYTF.

CDR3 amino acids: CASSLDRGGNNEQFF. Here the CDR3 DNA reads TGTGCCAGCAGCTTAGATCGGGGGGGTAACAATGAGCAGTTCTTC. The chain is built from TRBV7-8 and TRBJ2-1, with TRBD2 identical over 8 bases. There are 15 residues in the CDR3. Germline V gene lookup returns CDR1 SGHVS and CDR2 FQNEAQ. The V segment lost 1 base and the J segment 5 bases; nucleotides outside the gene matches: 4.

The rearrangement uses TRBV11-2 and TRBJ2-1; D unresolved. Deletions cut 3 bases from V and 10 bases from J, with 13 bases between. The CDR3 runs to 13 residues. CDR1 and CDR2 from the germline V gene are SGHAT and FQNNGV. The CDR3 sequence is CASSLSLVGEQFF. The DNA of the CDR3 is TGTGCCAGCAGCTTGTCACTGGTCGGGGAGCAGTTCTTC. The full variable domain, in which reference TRBV11-2 and TRBJ2-1 provide the parts outside the CDR3, is EAGVAQSPRYKIIEKRQSVAFWCNPISGHATLYWYQQILGQGPKLLIQFQNNGVVDDSQLPKDRFSAERLKGVDSTLKIQPAKLEDSAVYLCASSLSLVGEQFFGPGTRLTVL.

The J gene is TRBJ1-1, the V gene TRBV7-9, with D perhaps matching TRBD1 (5 bases). Germline V CDR1 and CDR2: SEHNR, FQNEAQ (reference sequence). With 5 bases removed from V and 4 bases from J, the gap between germline ends came to 14 bases. CDR3 size: 14 residues. The CDR3 nucleotides read TGTGCCAGCAGCCGCGACAGCCCAGGCACTGAAGCTTTCTTT. It translates to CASSRDSPGTEAFF.

The V call is TRBV6-5, the J call TRBJ1-1, with 9 bases that match TRBD1. There are 14 residues in the CDR3. V dropped 7 bases and J dropped 5; count of bases not matched to a gene: 8. In germline, CDR1 is MNHEY, CDR2 SVGAGI. In nucleotides, the CDR3 is TGTGCCAGCATCGATACAGGGGGCAGGACTGAAGCTTTCTTT. It yields the protein CASIDTGGRTEAFF.

The chain couples TRBV20-1 to TRBJ1-2; 9 bases are shared with TRBD1. The CDR3 runs to 16 residues. CDR1 and CDR2 from the germline V gene are DFQATT and SNEGSKA (reference sequence). The V segment lost 6 bases and the J segment 2 bases; nucleotides outside the gene matches: 13. The CDR3 region has the DNA TGCAGTGCCAGTACTCCGGGACAGGGTGCGAACTATGGCTACACCTTC. Translated, it gives CSASTPGQGANYGYTF.

This clone is a singleton in its sample. This rearrangement joins TRBV19 to TRBJ1-5; possibly TRBD1 for D (5 bases). This CDR3 contains 13 residues. CDR1 and CDR2 (germline): LNHDA, SQIVND (reference sequence). V was trimmed by 6 bases and J by 4 bases, leaving 10 bases between them. The CDR3 here is CASSGHENQPQHF. As DNA, the CDR3 is TGTGCCAGTAGCGGACATGAAAATCAGCCCCAGCATTTT.